Below, 9 T cell receptor beta chains from the same sample are listed, as sequenced in a study of blood T cells in healthy people across ages. A second PCR of roughly 7 to 11 cycles used a sample-barcoded 5' primer and a J-beta primer mix. TCRdb reprocessed the 5' RACE reads via MiXCR and lists one record per CDR3 protein. The table records fewer than 2 million distinct CDR3 sequences, about two fifths of them present only once. What was sequenced was blood. These TCRs come from a human donor in good health.

J is TRBJ2-3 and V is TRBV4-1, with TRBD1 as a possible D gene (5 bases). This CDR3 contains 14 residues. Trimming shortened V by 4 bases and J by 2 bases, and 10 bases separated the two germline ends. Germline CDR1 is MGHRA and CDR2 is YSYEKL. CDR3 sequence: CASSPRVFTDTQYF. The CDR3 DNA follows: TGCGCCAGCAGCCCCAGGGTTTTCACAGATACGCAGTATTTT.

J is TRBJ2-3 and V is TRBV20-1, with D perhaps given as TRBD1 or TRBD2 (6 bases each). Trimming took 5 bases from V and 1 from J, leaving 22 bases between them. This CDR3 has 17 amino acids. CDR1 is DFQATT and CDR2 is SNEGSKA in the germline V gene (reference sequence). CDR3 nucleotides: TGCAGTGCTGGGTCCCCCCAGGGGCGGGGTCGCACAGATACGCAGTATTTT. It specifies CSAGSPQGRGRTDTQYF.

This clonotype was seen more than once but under ten times. J is TRBJ2-7 and V is TRBV13, with 8 nucleotides matching TRBD2. From germline, CDR1 is PRHDT and CDR2 FYEKMQ (reference sequence). The CDR3 runs 17 residues. Losses at the gene ends were 5 bases for V and 5 bases for J; bases not matched to a gene: 17. CDR3 region: CASSHRQFVAGSNEQYF. In DNA form, the CDR3 reads TGTGCCAGCAGCCACAGGCAATTTGTAGCGGGGTCAAACGAGCAGTACTTC.

The chain combines TRBV29-1 with TRBJ1-2; D is unresolved. The CDR3 contains 14 residues. The V gene lost 4 bases and the J gene lost 0 bases, with 12 bases spanning the gap. Germline CDR1 and CDR2: SQVTM and ANQGSEA. Here the CDR3 reads CSVVSVPANYGYTF. CDR3 in DNA: TGCAGCGTTGTGTCCGTCCCCGCTAACTATGGCTACACCTTC.

This clonotype appeared a few times. This chain connects TRBV5-5 to TRBJ1-1; D might be TRBD1 (5 bases). Germline lookup yields CDR1 SGHKS and CDR2 YYEKEE (reference sequence). The CDR3 loop spans 16 amino acids. The V and J ends lost 0 bases and 0 bases respectively, with 12 bases between them. The CDR3 protein is CASSLEMGDLNTEAFF. DNA for the CDR3: TGTGCCAGCAGCTTGGAGATGGGGGACTTGAACACTGAAGCTTTCTTT.

This chain uses TRBV4-1 with TRBJ2-1; TRBD2 is a possible D gene (5 bases). This CDR3 has 12 residues. Germline V gives CDR1 MGHRA, CDR2 YSYEKL. V lost 0 bases to trimming and J lost 13 bases, with 10 bases between them. The CDR3 coding sequence is TGCGCCAGCAGCCAAGATGGGGAGACCCAGTTCTTC. Translating gives CASSQDGETQFF.

This clonotype has only a few counts. The J gene is TRBJ1-1, the V gene TRBV11-1; D is unresolved. Germline V gene lookup returns CDR1 SGHAT and CDR2 FQDESV (reference sequence). V lost 6 bases, J lost 7 bases, and 9 bases lay in between. The CDR3 length is 11 residues. CDR3 sequence: CASRLTGEAFF. CDR3 bases: TGTGCCAGCAGGCTTACTGGTGAAGCTTTCTTT.

For this clonotype: Mismatch with germline at one junction end may stem from a read error. The V and J genes are TRBV7-9 and TRBJ1-1; D remains ambiguous. The germline gives CDR1 SEHNR, CDR2 FQNEAQ (reference sequence). The CDR3 length is 14 residues. For the CDR3, the DNA is TGTGCCAGCAGCAACCGGGTCCAGAACGCTGAAGCTTTCTTT. This gives the protein CASSNRVQNAEAFF.

This chain joins TRBV15 and TRBJ2-7; weak D call: TRBD2 (5 bases). V was cut by 2 bases and J by 3 bases, with 20 bases left in between. Germline-derived CDR1 and CDR2 are LNHNV and YYDKDF (reference sequence). CDR3 length: 17 amino acids. The CDR3 DNA reads as TGTGCCACCAGCAGAAGCGGTCTATCGGGGATGAACTACGAGCAGTACTTC. Translation gives CATSRSGLSGMNYEQYF.